Below, one T cell receptor beta chain is given with its context. Per the study methods: It was from reference gene primer amplification that nucleated cell counts were estimated. Profiling relied on immunoSEQ multiplex PCR, and the TCRdb table lists in-frame clones only, not all of them. The V and J calls and clone size were taken over from that table, and D and trimming were inferred from the DNA. The sample has under 250,000 clones, 70% to 90% seen once; the top ten hold roughly 3%. This sample was taken from a study of blood T cell repertoires in COVID-19. Study in general: Acute and convalescent COVID-19 samples came from the United States, Italy and Spain. The analysed material was cDNA or gDNA that came from T cells, B-cell-depleted T cells, or PBMCs.

V shed 4 bases, J shed 2 bases, and the junction held 11 bases outside the gene matches. The germline CDR1 and CDR2 sequences are KGHSH and LQKENI. This CDR3 region has 18 residues. Sequenced: peripheral blood. The TCR comes from a man between 18 and 35 years old with active or convalescent COVID-19. The chain recombines TRBV18 with TRBJ1-1; 12 bases line up with TRBD1. In nucleotides, the CDR3 is TGTGCCAGCTCACTTAATCCGGGACAGGGGGCGCGAAACACTGAAGCTTTCTTT. It encodes CASSLNPGQGARNTEAFF.